This entry describes one TCR beta chain. Its antigen is undetermined. The germline V and J ends were trimmed by 4 bases and 4 bases, with 12 bases remaining between them. Germline assignment: CDR1 SNHLY and CDR2 FYNNEI. This CDR3 region has 14 residues. This entry comes from a study of Ad26.COV2.S vaccination and SARS-CoV-2 variants. Study information: Ad26.COV2.S given intramuscularly, once or twice 56 days apart. Study-wide results and limits: Recipients given vaccine exceeded placebo recipients in spike-specific TCR breadth.

Some clones are missing from TCRdb's copy, which holds only in-frame ones; the method was immunoSEQ multiplex PCR. The table lists 300,000 to 350,000 clones, around 89% of them singletons, with about 4.6% in the top ten. The treatment is: 15 to 20 received Ad26.COV2.S at low or high dose, single or two shots; five or six received placebo; per-sample allocation not given. It was on day 63 after the first vaccine or placebo injection that samples were taken. The sample in question was peripheral blood, obtained in a trial of Ad26.COV2.S vaccine versus placebo. The chain joins TRBV2 to TRBJ2-3; no reliable D call. The receptor was isolated from a person between 18 and 65 years old who received the Ad26.COV2.S COVID-19 vaccine or a placebo. Written as DNA, the CDR3 is TGTGCCAGCAGTGTAGCCATGCAGCCAGATACGCAGTATTTT. It encodes CASSVAMQPDTQYF.